This entry is about one TCR beta chain. The source of the sample is a study of cytomegalovirus exposure and HLA in healthy donors. A multiplex PCR was run with 60 Vbeta primers and 13 Jbeta primers. The protocol was immunoSEQ multiplex PCR, while the TCRdb copy is restricted to in-frame clones and leaves out a portion. The top ten clones hold 2.5% to 3.5% of a sample with around 170,000 clones, around 78% of them seen once. The CDR3 extends over 15 amino acids. CDR1 is SGDLS and CDR2 is YYNGEE in the germline V gene. The V end lost 4 bases, the J end lost 3 bases, and 16 bases lay between the germline ends.

The TCR sequence derives from a woman between 50 and 59 years old in good health and CMV-seropositive. Input material: PBMCs. The J gene is TRBJ1-1, the V gene TRBV9; D uncertain. The CDR3 is CASSRVDMPYTEAFF. The CDR3, as DNA: TGTGCCAGCAGCCGAGTAGACATGCCTTACACTGAAGCTTTCTTT.